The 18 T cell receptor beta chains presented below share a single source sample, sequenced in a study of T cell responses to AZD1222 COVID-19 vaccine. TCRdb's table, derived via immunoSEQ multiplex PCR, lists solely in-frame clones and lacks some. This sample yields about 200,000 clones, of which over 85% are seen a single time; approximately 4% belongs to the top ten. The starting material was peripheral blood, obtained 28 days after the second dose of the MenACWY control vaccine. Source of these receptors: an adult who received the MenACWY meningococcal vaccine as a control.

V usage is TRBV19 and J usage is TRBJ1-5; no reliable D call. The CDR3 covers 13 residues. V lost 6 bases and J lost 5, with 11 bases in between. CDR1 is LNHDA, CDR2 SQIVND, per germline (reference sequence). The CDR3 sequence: CASSQYQDQPQHF. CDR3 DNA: TGTGCCAGTAGCCAATACCAGGATCAGCCCCAGCATTTT. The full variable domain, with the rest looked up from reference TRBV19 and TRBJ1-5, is DGGITQSPKYLFRKEGQNVTLSCEQNLNHDAMYWYRQDPGQGLRLIYYSQIVNDFQKGDIAEGYSVSREKKESFPLTVTSAQKNPTAFYLCASSQYQDQPQHFGDGTRLSIL.

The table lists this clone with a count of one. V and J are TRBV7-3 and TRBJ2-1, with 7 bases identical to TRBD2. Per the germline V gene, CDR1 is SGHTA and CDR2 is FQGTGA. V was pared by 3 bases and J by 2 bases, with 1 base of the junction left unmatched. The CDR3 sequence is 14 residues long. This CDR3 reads CASSFSGTYNEQFF. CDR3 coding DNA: TGTGCCAGCAGCTTCAGCGGGACCTACAATGAGCAGTTCTTC. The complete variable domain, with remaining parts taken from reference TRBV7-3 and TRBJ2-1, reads GAGVSQTPSNKVTEKGKYVELRCDPISGHTALYWYRQSLGQGPEFLIYFQGTGAADDSGLPNDRFFAVRPEGSVSTLKIQRTERGDSAVYLCASSFSGTYNEQFFGPGTRLTVL.

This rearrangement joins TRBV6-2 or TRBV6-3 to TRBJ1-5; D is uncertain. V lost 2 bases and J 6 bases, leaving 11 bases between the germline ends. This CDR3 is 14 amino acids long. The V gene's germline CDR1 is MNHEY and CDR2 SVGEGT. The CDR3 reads CASSYMGSPQPQHF. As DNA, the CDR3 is TGTGCCAGCAGTTACATGGGTAGCCCTCAGCCCCAGCATTTT.

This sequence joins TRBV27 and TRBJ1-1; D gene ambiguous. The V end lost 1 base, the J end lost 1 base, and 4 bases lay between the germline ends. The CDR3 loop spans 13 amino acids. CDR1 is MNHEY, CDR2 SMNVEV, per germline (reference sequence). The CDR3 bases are TGTGCCAGCAGTTTATGGAGGAACACTGAAGCTTTCTTT. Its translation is CASSLWRNTEAFF.

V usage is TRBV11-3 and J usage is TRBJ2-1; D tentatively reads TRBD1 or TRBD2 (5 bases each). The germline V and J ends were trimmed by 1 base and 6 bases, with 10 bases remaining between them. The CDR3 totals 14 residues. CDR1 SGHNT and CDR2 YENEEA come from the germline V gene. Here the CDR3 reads CASSLVGEPNEQFF. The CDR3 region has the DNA TGTGCCAGCAGCTTAGTGGGGGAACCCAATGAGCAGTTCTTC.

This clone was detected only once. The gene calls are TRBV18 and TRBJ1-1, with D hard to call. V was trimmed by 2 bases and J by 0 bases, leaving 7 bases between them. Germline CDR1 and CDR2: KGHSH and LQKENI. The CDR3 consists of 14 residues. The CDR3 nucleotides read TGTGCCAGCTCACCAGCAGGAGTGAACACTGAAGCTTTCTTT. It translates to CASSPAGVNTEAFF.

The CDR3 sequence: CASSLWGGEQFF. CDR3 sequence (DNA): TGTGCCAGCAGCTTGTGGGGTGGTGAGCAGTTCTTC. The chain couples TRBV5-4 to TRBJ2-1; D remains unclear. Trimming left V 1 base short and J 9 bases short, with 8 bases between. The CDR3 consists of 12 residues. Germline-derived CDR1 and CDR2 are SGHNT and YYREEE (reference sequence).

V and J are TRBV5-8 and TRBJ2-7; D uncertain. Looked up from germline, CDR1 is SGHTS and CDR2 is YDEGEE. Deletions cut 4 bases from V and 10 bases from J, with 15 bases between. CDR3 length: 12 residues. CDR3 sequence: CASSPRRWDQYF. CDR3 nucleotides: TGTGCCAGCAGCCCCAGACGATGGGATCAGTACTTC.

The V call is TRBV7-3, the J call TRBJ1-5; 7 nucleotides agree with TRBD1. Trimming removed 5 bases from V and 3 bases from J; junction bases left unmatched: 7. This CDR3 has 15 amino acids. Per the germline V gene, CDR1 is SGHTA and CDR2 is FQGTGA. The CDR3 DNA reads TGTGCCAGCAGCCCGCGGACAGGCCCCAATCAGCCCCAGCATTTT. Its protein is CASSPRTGPNQPQHF.

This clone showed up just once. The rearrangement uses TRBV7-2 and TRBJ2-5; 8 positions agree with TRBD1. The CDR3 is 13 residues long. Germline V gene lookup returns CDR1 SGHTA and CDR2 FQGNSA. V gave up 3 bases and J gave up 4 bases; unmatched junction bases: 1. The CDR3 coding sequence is TGTGCCAGCAGCTTTGACAGGGGAGAGACCCAGTACTTC. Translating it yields CASSFDRGETQYF. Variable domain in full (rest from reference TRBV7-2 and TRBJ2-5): GAGVSQSPSNKVTEKGKDVELRCDPISGHTALYWYRQSLGQGLEFLIYFQGNSAPDKSGLPSDRFSAERTGGSVSTLTIQRTQQEDSAVYLCASSFDRGETQYFGPGTRLLVL.

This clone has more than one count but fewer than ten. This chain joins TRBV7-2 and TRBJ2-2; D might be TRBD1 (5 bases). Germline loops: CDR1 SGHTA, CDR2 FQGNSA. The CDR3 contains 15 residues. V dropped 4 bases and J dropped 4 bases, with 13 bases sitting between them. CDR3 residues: CASSSWGPRTGELFF. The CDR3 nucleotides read TGTGCCAGCAGCTCATGGGGCCCTCGCACCGGGGAGCTGTTTTTT.

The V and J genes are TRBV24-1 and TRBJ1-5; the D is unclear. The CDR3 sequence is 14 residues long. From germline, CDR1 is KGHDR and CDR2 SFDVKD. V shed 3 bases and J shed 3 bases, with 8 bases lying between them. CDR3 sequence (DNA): TGTGCCACCAGTGATGCGGGAGCCAATCAGCCCCAGCATTTT. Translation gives CATSDAGANQPQHF.

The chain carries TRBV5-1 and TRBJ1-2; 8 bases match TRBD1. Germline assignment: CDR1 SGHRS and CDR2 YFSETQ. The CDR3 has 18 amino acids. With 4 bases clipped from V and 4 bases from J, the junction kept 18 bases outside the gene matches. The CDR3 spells CASSPFPPGTGASYGYTF. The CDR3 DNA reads TGCGCCAGCAGCCCCTTCCCCCCCGGGACAGGTGCATCCTATGGCTACACCTTC.

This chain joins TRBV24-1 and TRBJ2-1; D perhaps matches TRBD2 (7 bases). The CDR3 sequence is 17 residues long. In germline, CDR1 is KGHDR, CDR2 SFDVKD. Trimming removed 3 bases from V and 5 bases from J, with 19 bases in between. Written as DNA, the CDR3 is TGTGCCACCAGTGATGTTAAGGGGGGGAATATCCACAATGAGCAGTTCTTC. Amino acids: CATSDVKGGNIHNEQFF.

The CDR3 DNA is TGTGCCATCAGTGAGTCAAAGGGAAGGGCTGGGGCCAACGTCCTGACTTTC. The encoded protein is CAISESKGRAGANVLTF. V is TRBV10-3 and J is TRBJ2-6; no reliable D call. V lost 0 bases, J lost 2 bases, and 11 bases lay in between. The CDR3 is made up of 17 amino acids. Germline CDR1 and CDR2: ENHRY and SYGVKD.

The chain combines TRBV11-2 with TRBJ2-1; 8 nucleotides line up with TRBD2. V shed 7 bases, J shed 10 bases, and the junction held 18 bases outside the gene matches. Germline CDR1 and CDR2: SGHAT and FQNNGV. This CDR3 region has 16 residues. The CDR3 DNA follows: TGTGCCAGCACTCAAGCGAGCGGGAGAGGACTAGAAGAGCAGTTCTTC. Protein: CASTQASGRGLEEQFF.

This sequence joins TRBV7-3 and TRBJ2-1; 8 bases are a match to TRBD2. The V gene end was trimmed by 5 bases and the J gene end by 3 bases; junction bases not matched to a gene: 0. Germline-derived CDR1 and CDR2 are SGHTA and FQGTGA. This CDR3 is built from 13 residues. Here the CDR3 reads CASSGTSYNEQFF. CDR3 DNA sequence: TGTGCCAGCAGCGGGACTAGCTACAATGAGCAGTTCTTC.

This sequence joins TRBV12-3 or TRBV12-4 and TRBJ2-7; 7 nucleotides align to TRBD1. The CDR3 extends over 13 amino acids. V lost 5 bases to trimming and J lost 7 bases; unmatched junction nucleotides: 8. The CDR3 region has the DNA TGTGCCAGCAGTCTCGGACAGGATATAGAGCAGTACTTC. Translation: CASSLGQDIEQYF.